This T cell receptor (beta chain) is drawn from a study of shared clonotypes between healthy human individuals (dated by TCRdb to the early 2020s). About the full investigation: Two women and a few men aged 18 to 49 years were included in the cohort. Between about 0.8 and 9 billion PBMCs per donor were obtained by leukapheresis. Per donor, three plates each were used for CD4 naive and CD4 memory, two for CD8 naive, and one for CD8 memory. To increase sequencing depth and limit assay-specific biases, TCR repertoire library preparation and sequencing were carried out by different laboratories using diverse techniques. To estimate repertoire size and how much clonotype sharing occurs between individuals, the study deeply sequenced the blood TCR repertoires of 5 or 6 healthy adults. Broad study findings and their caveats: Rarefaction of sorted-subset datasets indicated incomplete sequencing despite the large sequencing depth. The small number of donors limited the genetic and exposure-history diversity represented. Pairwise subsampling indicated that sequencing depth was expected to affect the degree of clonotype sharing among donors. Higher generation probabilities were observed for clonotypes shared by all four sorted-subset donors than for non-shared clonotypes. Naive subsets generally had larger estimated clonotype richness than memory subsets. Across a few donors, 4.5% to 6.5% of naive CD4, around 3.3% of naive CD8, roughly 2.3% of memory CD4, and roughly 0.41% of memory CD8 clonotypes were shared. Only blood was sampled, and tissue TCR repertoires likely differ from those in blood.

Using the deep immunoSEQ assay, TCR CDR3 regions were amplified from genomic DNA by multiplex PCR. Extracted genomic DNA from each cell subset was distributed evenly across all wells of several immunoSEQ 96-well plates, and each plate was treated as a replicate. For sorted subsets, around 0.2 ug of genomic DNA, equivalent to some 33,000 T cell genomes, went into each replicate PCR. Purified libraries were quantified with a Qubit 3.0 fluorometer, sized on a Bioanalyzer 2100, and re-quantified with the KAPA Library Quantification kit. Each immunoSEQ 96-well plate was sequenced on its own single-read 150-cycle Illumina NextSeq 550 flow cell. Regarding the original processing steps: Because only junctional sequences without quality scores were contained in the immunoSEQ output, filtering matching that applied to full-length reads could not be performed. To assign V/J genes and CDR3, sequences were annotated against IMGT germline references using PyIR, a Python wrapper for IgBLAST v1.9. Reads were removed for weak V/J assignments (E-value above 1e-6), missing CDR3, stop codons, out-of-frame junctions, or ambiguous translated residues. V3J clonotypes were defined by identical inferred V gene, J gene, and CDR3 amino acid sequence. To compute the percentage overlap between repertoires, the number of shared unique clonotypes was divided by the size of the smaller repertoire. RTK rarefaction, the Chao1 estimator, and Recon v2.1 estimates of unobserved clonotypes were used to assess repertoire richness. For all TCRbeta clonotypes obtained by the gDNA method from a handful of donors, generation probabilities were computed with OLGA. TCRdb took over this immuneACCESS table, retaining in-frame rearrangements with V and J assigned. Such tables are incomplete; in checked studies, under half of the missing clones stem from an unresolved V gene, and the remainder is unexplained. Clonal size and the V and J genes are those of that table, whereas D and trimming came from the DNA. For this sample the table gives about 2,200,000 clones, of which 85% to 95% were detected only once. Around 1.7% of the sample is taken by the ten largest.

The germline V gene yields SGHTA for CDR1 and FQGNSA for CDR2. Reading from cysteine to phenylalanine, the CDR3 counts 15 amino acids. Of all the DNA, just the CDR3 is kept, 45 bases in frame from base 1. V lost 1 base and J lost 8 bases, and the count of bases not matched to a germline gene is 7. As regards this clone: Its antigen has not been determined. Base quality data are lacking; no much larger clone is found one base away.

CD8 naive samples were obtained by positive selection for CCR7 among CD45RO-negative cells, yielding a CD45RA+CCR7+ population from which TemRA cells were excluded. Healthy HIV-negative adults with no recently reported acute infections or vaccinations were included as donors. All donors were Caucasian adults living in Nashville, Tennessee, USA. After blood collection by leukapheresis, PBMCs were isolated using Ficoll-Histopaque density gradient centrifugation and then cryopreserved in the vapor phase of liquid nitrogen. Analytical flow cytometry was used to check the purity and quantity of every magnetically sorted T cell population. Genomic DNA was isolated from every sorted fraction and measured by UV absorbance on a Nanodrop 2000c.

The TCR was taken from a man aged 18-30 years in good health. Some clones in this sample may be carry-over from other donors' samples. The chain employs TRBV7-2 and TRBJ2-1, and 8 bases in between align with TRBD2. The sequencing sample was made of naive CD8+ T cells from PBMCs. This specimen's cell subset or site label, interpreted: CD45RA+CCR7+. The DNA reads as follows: TGTGCCAGCAGCTTAGGGGGGAATAGCGGGGATGAGCAGTTCTTC. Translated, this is CASSLGGNSGDEQFF.